The 25 T cell receptor beta chains presented below share a single source sample, sequenced in a study of blood T cell repertoires in COVID-19. Sequenced by immunoSEQ multiplex PCR; TCRdb stores in-frame clones only, minus some. The sample records about 160,000 clones, around 87% being singletons. The sample was peripheral blood. These receptors all come from a man aged 60 to 75 with COVID-19, enrolled during active disease.

V is TRBV29-1 and J is TRBJ2-7; the D is unclear. Trimming left V 4 bases short and J 1 base short, with 11 bases between. Germline V gene data show CDR1 as SQVTM and CDR2 as ANQGSEA. The CDR3 runs 13 residues. The CDR3 loop reads CSVVGDSSYEQYF. CDR3 nucleotides: TGCAGCGTTGTTGGTGACTCTTCCTACGAGCAGTACTTC.

The gene calls are TRBV28 and TRBJ1-2; 9 bases agree with TRBD1. This CDR3 has 15 amino acids. Unmatched junction bases numbered 7, after V lost 6 bases and J lost 2 bases. The germline gives CDR1 MDHEN, CDR2 SYDVKM. The CDR3 DNA is TGTGCCAGCAGACTGCCGGGACAGGGAAACTATGGCTACACCTTC. Residues: CASRLPGQGNYGYTF.

The rearrangement links TRBV9 to TRBJ2-1; 10 bases line up with TRBD2. This CDR3 is 17 amino acids long. Germline values: CDR1 SGDLS, CDR2 YYNGEE. V was clipped by 0 bases and J by 3 bases; unmatched bases: 6. The CDR3 here is CASSVGDSGGLYNEQFF. The CDR3 nucleotides are TGTGCCAGCAGCGTAGGCGATAGCGGGGGGCTCTACAATGAGCAGTTCTTC.

The chain carries TRBV9 and TRBJ2-7, with D possibly matching TRBD2 (6 bases). With 4 bases removed from V and 3 bases from J, the gap between germline ends came to 17 bases. This CDR3 comprises 15 residues. Germline CDR1 and CDR2: SGDLS and YYNGEE. The DNA of the CDR3 is TGTGCCAGCAGCCCGACTGGAGGGAAGTTCTACGAGCAGTACTTC. The encoded protein is CASSPTGGKFYEQYF.

This chain uses TRBV7-2 with TRBJ2-2; 7 nucleotides align to TRBD2. CDR3 length equals 15 residues. Per the germline V gene, CDR1 is SGHTA and CDR2 is FQGNSA. V lost 2 bases to trimming and J lost 6 bases; unmatched junction nucleotides: 6. CDR3 coding DNA: TGTGCCAGCAGCTTAAGACGGGGGAGGGCCGGGGAGCTGTTTTTT. Translation gives CASSLRRGRAGELFF.

The chain recombines TRBV5-4 with TRBJ2-7; 10 bases map to TRBD1. The CDR3 has 15 residues. Germline CDR1 reads SGHNT; CDR2 reads YYREEE (reference sequence). The ends lost 4 bases at V and 3 bases at J; junction bases unmatched: 7. The CDR3 sequence is CASSPRDRGVYEQYF. The CDR3, as DNA: TGTGCCAGCAGCCCCCGGGACAGGGGAGTCTACGAGCAGTACTTC.

V usage is TRBV6-2 or TRBV6-3 and J usage is TRBJ1-5; 8 bases fit TRBD1. This CDR3 has 16 residues. V was clipped by 4 bases and J by 7 bases; unmatched bases: 12. The germline CDR1 and CDR2 sequences are MNHEY and SVGEGT. CDR3 in amino acids: CASSLLPGGGFQPQHF. As DNA, the CDR3 is TGTGCCAGCAGTTTGCTTCCAGGGGGCGGTTTCCAGCCCCAGCATTTT.

The table lists this clone with a count of one. The chain recombines TRBV24-1 with TRBJ2-2; 11 bases fit TRBD2. Germline loops: CDR1 KGHDR, CDR2 SFDVKD. V lost 4 bases, J lost 7 bases, and 7 bases stayed unmatched. The CDR3 extends over 16 amino acids. The CDR3 loop is CATSDLGLAVGGELFF. The CDR3 coding sequence is TGTGCCACCAGTGACCTGGGACTAGCGGTGGGCGGGGAGCTGTTTTTT.

The V call is TRBV4-2, the J call TRBJ1-5; TRBD1 might be the D (5 bases). Germline-derived CDR1 and CDR2 are LGHNA and YNFKEQ. The CDR3 is 15 amino acids. Trimming cost V 0 bases and J 4 bases, with 10 bases left between them. DNA of the CDR3: TGTGCCAGCAGCCAAGATGGGGGGTGGAATCAGCCCCAGCATTTT. Translating gives CASSQDGGWNQPQHF.

The rearrangement links TRBV12-5 to TRBJ1-1; maybe TRBD1 (5 bases). The CDR3 is 13 amino acids. Germline V gives CDR1 LGHNT, CDR2 FRNRAP. The germline V and J ends were trimmed by 2 bases and 3 bases, with 7 bases remaining between them. CDR3 residues: CASGLQGYTEAFF. The CDR3 nucleotides are TGTGCTAGTGGTTTGCAGGGATACACTGAAGCTTTCTTT.

The chain has TRBV25-1 and TRBJ1-4; D is possibly TRBD1 (5 bases). Trimming left V 6 bases short and J 4 bases short, with 9 bases between. The V gene's germline CDR1 is MGHDK and CDR2 SYGVNS. This CDR3 is 13 amino acids long. The CDR3 sequence: CASRDNLNEKLFF. The CDR3 region has the DNA TGTGCCAGCAGGGACAACCTTAATGAAAAACTGTTTTTT.

The V call is TRBV24-1, the J call TRBJ2-2, with TRBD1 matching over 10 bases. The CDR3 totals 15 residues. CDR1 and CDR2 (germline): KGHDR, SFDVKD. V shed 8 bases and J 4 bases; nucleotides not matched to a gene: 6. Here the CDR3 reads CATTGTGASTGELFF. CDR3 DNA: TGTGCCACCACCGGGACAGGGGCCTCCACCGGGGAGCTGTTTTTT.

The J gene is TRBJ2-7, the V gene TRBV6-5; no reliable D call. This CDR3 spans 12 amino acids. Trimming shortened V by 6 bases and J by 0 bases, and 6 bases separated the two germline ends. Germline V lookup: CDR1 MNHEY, CDR2 SVGAGI. CDR3 sequence: CASSASSYEQYF. The CDR3 DNA sequence: TGTGCCAGCAGCGCGAGCTCCTACGAGCAGTACTTC.

This rearrangement joins TRBV16 to TRBJ2-1; D unresolved. Germline CDR1 is KGHSY and CDR2 is FQNENV. V lost 4 bases, J lost 2 bases, and 12 bases lay in between. This CDR3 spans 15 amino acids. For the CDR3, the DNA is TGTGCCAGCAGCCCCCCCGCTGCGGCCTACAATGAGCAGTTCTTC. The encoded protein is CASSPPAAAYNEQFF.

V gene TRBV27 combines with J gene TRBJ1-6; TRBD1 matches 8 bases. Per germline, CDR1 MNHEY and CDR2 SMNVEV (reference sequence). The V and J ends lost 6 bases and 2 bases, in that order; junction bases with no gene match: 15. This CDR3 has 19 amino acids. CDR3 amino acids: CASRPGAGGTLAYNSPLHF. CDR3 nucleotides: TGTGCCAGCAGACCGGGGGCAGGGGGCACCTTGGCCTATAATTCACCCCTCCACTTT.

The rearrangement links TRBV4-2 to TRBJ2-2; TRBD2 matches at 7 bases. V was pared by 0 bases and J by 2 bases, with 6 bases of the junction left unmatched. This CDR3 has 17 amino acids. Germline V gene lookup returns CDR1 LGHNA and CDR2 YNFKEQ. DNA for the CDR3: TGTGCCAGCAGCCAAGATCTCGAGCGGGGAAACACCGGGGAGCTGTTTTTT. Its translation: CASSQDLERGNTGELFF.

The rearrangement joins TRBV7-9 to TRBJ2-7, with D perhaps matching TRBD2 (6 bases). Germline-derived CDR1 and CDR2 are SEHNR and FQNEAQ (reference sequence). The CDR3 is 14 amino acids. V was pared by 4 bases and J by 5 bases, with 15 bases between. CDR3 nucleotide sequence: TGTGCCAGCAGCTCGGGGGACCCCCGGAACGAGCAGTACTTC. Translation gives CASSSGDPRNEQYF.

J is TRBJ1-6 and V is TRBV5-1, with 8 positions matching TRBD1. This CDR3 contains 15 residues. V lost 4 bases to trimming and J lost 7 bases; unmatched junction nucleotides: 7. Germline loops: CDR1 SGHRS, CDR2 YFSETQ. CDR3 in amino acids: CASSRSGQENSPLHF. Here the CDR3 DNA reads TGCGCCAGCAGCAGGTCGGGACAGGAGAATTCACCCCTCCACTTT.

This sequence joins TRBV30 and TRBJ1-2; D is possibly TRBD1 (6 bases). CDR1 GTSNPN and CDR2 SVGIG come from the germline V gene (reference sequence). The CDR3 is 18 residues long. With 0 bases removed from V and 4 bases from J, the gap between germline ends came to 24 bases. For the CDR3, the DNA is TGTGCCTGGAGTGTACACAGTCAAGGGACAAAGTTGAGCTATGGCTACACCTTC. Translating it yields CAWSVHSQGTKLSYGYTF.

This clone was picked up one time. The genes are TRBV7-2 and TRBJ1-2; TRBD1 might be the D (6 bases). The CDR3 runs to 15 residues. Germline loops: CDR1 SGHTA, CDR2 FQGNSA. The V and J ends lost 5 bases and 1 base respectively, with 14 bases between them. The CDR3 bases are TGTGCCAGCAGCGGGGGGGCGCGGGGTAACTATGGCTACACCTTC. It encodes CASSGGARGNYGYTF. Looking up the rest from reference TRBV7-2 and TRBJ1-2 gives the full variable domain: GAGVSQSPSNKVTEKGKDVELRCDPISGHTALYWYRQSLGQGLEFLIYFQGNSAPDKSGLPSDRFSAERTGGSVSTLTIQRTQQEDSAVYLCASSGGARGNYGYTFGSGTRLTVV.

The rearrangement joins TRBV11-3 to TRBJ2-1, with 10 positions matching TRBD2. V lost 5 bases and J lost 3; bases outside the gene matches: 7. Germline values: CDR1 SGHNT, CDR2 YENEEA. The CDR3 sequence is 16 residues long. The CDR3 sequence is CASSPRVAGGYNEQFF. In nucleotides, the CDR3 is TGTGCCAGCAGCCCTCGGGTAGCGGGGGGCTACAATGAGCAGTTCTTC.

The chain employs TRBV10-1 and TRBJ1-2; no definite D call. CDR3 size: 14 residues. Trimming stripped 8 bases from V and 2 bases from J, with 15 bases between. CDR1 and CDR2 from the germline V gene are WNHNN and SYGVQD (reference sequence). The CDR3 loop reads CASGREFSNYGYTF. Written as DNA, the CDR3 is TGCGCCAGCGGAAGGGAGTTTTCGAACTATGGCTACACCTTC.

CDR3 region: CAGNRGMNTEAFF. As DNA, the CDR3 is TGTGCCGGCAACAGGGGTATGAACACTGAAGCTTTCTTT. The chain joins TRBV6-5 to TRBJ1-1; the match to TRBD1 covers 7 bases. The germline V gene encodes CDR1 MNHEY and CDR2 SVGAGI. The ends lost 11 bases at V and 0 bases at J; junction bases unmatched: 6. The CDR3 length is 13 residues.

On this clone itself: Other nucleotide sequences from this sample produce the same CDR3. This chain links TRBV7-9 with TRBJ1-1, with D possibly being TRBD1 (6 bases). V lost 3 bases, J lost 7 bases, and 15 bases lay in between. Looked up from germline, CDR1 is SEHNR and CDR2 is FQNEAQ (reference sequence). The CDR3 length is 14 residues. Written as DNA, the CDR3 is TGTGCCAGCAGCTTGGGCCAGGGGATTGTTGAAGCTTTCTTT. Its protein product is CASSLGQGIVEAFF.

V and J are TRBV7-9 and TRBJ2-5; 9 bases map to TRBD1. The germline V gene has CDR1 SEHNR and CDR2 FQNEAQ (reference sequence). The junction had 5 bases not matched to a gene; V was cut back by 5 bases and J by 4 bases. The CDR3 loop spans 14 amino acids. The CDR3 sequence is CASSPQGARETQYF. For the CDR3, the DNA is TGTGCCAGCAGCCCACAGGGGGCGAGAGAGACCCAGTACTTC.